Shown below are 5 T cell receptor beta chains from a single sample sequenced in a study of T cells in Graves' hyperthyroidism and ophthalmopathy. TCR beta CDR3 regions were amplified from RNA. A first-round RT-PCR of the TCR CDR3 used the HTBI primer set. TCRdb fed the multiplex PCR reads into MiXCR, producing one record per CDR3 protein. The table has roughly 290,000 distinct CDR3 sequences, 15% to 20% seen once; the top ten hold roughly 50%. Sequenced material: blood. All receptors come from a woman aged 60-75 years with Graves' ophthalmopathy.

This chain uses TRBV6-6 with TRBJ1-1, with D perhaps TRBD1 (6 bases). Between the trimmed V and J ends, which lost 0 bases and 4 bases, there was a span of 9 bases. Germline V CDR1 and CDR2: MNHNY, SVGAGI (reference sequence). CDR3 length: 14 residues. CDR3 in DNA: TGTGCCAGCAGTTACTCTAGGGGGTTCACTGAAGCTTTCTTT. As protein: CASSYSRGFTEAFF.

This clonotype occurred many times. The DNA of the CDR3 is TGTGCCAGCAGTTTACCCTCTTCGACCTACGAGCAGTACTTC. Residues: CASSLPSSTYEQYF. V is TRBV28 and J is TRBJ2-7; D is unclear. The V and J ends lost 2 bases and 2 bases respectively, with 10 bases between them. The CDR3 is 14 residues long. The germline CDR1 and CDR2 sequences are MDHEN and SYDVKM.

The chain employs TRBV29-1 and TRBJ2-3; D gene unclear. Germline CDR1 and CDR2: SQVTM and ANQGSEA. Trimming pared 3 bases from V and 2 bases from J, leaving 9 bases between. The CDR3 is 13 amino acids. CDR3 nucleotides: TGCAGCGTTGATGGTGGGCACACAGATACGCAGTATTTT. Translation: CSVDGGHTDTQYF.

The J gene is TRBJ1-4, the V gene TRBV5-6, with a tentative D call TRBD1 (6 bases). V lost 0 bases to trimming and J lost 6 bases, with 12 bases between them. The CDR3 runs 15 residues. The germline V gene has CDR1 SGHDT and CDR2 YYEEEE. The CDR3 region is CASSLVQGRDEKLFF. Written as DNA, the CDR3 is TGTGCCAGCAGCTTGGTTCAGGGGAGGGATGAAAAACTGTTTTTT.

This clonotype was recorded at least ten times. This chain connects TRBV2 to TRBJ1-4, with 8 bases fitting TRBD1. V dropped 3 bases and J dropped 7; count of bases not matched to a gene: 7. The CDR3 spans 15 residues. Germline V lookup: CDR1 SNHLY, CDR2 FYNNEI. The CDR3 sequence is CASSDADRAGEKLFF. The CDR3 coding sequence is TGTGCCAGCAGTGACGCGGACAGGGCGGGTGAAAAACTGTTTTTT.